This TCR beta chain was recovered during a study of T cell clonality in common variable immunodeficiency. TCRdb keeps only in-frame clones here, not all; method: immunoSEQ multiplex PCR. Sampling found under 65,000 clones, none seen once. In this sample, this clone turned up many times. The CDR3 end is not reached by the read, which stops 3 residues before it; the germline J gene fills it in. Germline values: CDR1 MRHNA, CDR2 SNTAGT. CDR3 size: 14 residues. V gave up 0 bases and J gave up 7 bases; unmatched junction bases: 5. The V call is TRBV6-4, the J call TRBJ1-2; 7 bases are a match to TRBD1. This receptor was obtained from a person between 18 and 69 years old in good health. The sequencing input was peripheral blood mononuclear cells. CDR3: CASSDSTGAGGYTF. The CDR3 bases that were read are TGTGCCAGCAGTGACTCCACAGGGGCCGGTGGC.